This section outlines one T cell receptor beta chain sequence together with its context. Only in-frame clones appear in the TCRdb table, and some are missing; sequencing was by immunoSEQ multiplex PCR. The sample yields about 150,000 clones, around 85% seen once. The record originates from a study of blood T cell repertoires in COVID-19. With V trimmed by 6 bases and J by 3 bases, 9 bases remained unmatched. Germline V lookup: CDR1 WSHSY, CDR2 SAAADI. CDR3 length: 15 residues. The receptor comes from an older woman with acute or convalescent COVID-19. This chain connects TRBV10-2 to TRBJ1-1, with TRBD1 matching 8 bases. Sequenced material: peripheral blood. The CDR3 reads CASSSPSRGHTEAFF. CDR3 in DNA: TGCGCCAGCAGCTCACCGAGCAGGGGGCACACTGAAGCTTTCTTT.